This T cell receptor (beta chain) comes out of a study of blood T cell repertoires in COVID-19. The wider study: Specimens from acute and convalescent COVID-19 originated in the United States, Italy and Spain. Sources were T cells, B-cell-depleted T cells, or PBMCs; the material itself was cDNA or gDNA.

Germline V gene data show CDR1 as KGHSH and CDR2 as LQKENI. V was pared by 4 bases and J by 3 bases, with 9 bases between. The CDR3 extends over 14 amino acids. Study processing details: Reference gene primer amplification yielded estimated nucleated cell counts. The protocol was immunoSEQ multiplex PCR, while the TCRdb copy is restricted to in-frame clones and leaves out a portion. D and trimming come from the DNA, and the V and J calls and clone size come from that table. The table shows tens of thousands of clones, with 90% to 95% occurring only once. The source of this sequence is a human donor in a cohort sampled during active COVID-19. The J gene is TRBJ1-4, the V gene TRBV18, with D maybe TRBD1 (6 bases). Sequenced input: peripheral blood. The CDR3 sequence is CASSQGQPNEKLFF. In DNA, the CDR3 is TGTGCCAGCTCACAAGGACAGCCTAATGAAAAACTGTTTTTT.